The 31 T cell receptor beta chains below come from one sample, sequenced in a study of cytomegalovirus exposure and HLA in healthy donors. The study ran its PCR with 60 Vbeta and 13 Jbeta primers. Repertoires were generated with immunoSEQ multiplex PCR, while TCRdb's copy carries only in-frame clones and drops some. The sample carries roughly 170,000 clones, 84% recorded once. The sequenced sample consisted of PBMCs. The source is a man aged 25-40 years in good health and CMV-seronegative.

This clone was seen only once. This chain connects TRBV7-2 to TRBJ2-1; D might be TRBD2 (5 bases). CDR3 size: 18 residues. V lost 1 base and J 0 bases, leaving 16 bases between the germline ends. Germline loops: CDR1 SGHTA, CDR2 FQGNSA. This chain's CDR3 is CASSLGGFGISSYNEQFF. As DNA, the CDR3 is TGTGCCAGCAGCTTAGGAGGTTTCGGGATAAGCTCCTACAATGAGCAGTTCTTC. Full variable domain (rest looked up from reference TRBV7-2 and TRBJ2-1): GAGVSQSPSNKVTEKGKDVELRCDPISGHTALYWYRQSLGQGLEFLIYFQGNSAPDKSGLPSDRFSAERTGGSVSTLTIQRTQQEDSAVYLCASSLGGFGISSYNEQFFGPGTRLTVL.

V gene TRBV9 combines with J gene TRBJ2-3; tentative D call: TRBD2 (6 bases). CDR1 and CDR2 from the germline V gene are SGDLS and YYNGEE. V was shortened by 0 bases and J by 2 bases, with 13 bases between the two germline ends. The CDR3 spans 16 residues. CDR3 nucleotides: TGTGCCAGCAGCGTAGCTGTCGGGGACTCCACAGATACGCAGTATTTT. Its protein product is CASSVAVGDSTDTQYF.

The chain recombines TRBV4-1 with TRBJ1-2; D is undetermined. V was clipped by 1 base and J by 1 base, with 7 bases between them. CDR3 size: 14 residues. From germline, CDR1 is MGHRA and CDR2 YSYEKL. CDR3 in amino acids: CASSQVTGNYGYTF. The DNA of the CDR3 is TGCGCCAGCAGCCAAGTCACGGGTAACTATGGCTACACCTTC.

This clone was observed once. V is TRBV28 and J is TRBJ2-7, with 7 positions matching TRBD2. From germline, CDR1 is MDHEN and CDR2 SYDVKM. The trim removed 3 bases at V and 6 bases at J, leaving 11 bases unmatched. This CDR3 region has 15 residues. The CDR3 region has the DNA TGTGCCAGCAGTTTCCCGACAGCCGGCGGGGGCGAGCAGTACTTC. As protein: CASSFPTAGGGEQYF. The full variable domain, completed using reference TRBV28 and TRBJ2-7, is DVKVTQSSRYLVKRTGEKVFLECVQDMDHENMFWYRQDPGLGLRLIYFSYDVKMKEKGDIPEGYSVSREKKERFSLILESASTNQTSMYLCASSFPTAGGGEQYFGPGTRLTVT.

This clone was recorded only once. This chain links TRBV2 with TRBJ2-5; TRBD2 aligns across 11 bases. CDR3 length equals 13 residues. Germline CDR1 and CDR2: SNHLY and FYNNEI. J lost 4 bases, V lost 5 bases, and 0 bases had no gene match. The CDR3 here is CASSLAGGETQYF. The CDR3 DNA is TGTGCCAGCAGTCTAGCGGGAGGAGAGACCCAGTACTTC.

The genes are TRBV4-2 and TRBJ2-1, with D perhaps matching TRBD1 (5 bases). The CDR3 has 16 residues. The V end lost 0 bases, the J end lost 3 bases, and 12 bases lay between the germline ends. CDR1 and CDR2 from the germline V gene are LGHNA and YNFKEQ. CDR3 region: CASSQELLRVYNEQFF. CDR3 bases: TGTGCCAGCAGCCAAGAACTCCTCAGGGTCTACAATGAGCAGTTCTTC.

This chain connects TRBV5-8 to TRBJ2-3; TRBD2 agrees at 8 bases. CDR1 is SGHTS, CDR2 YDEGEE, per germline. Trimming removed 2 bases from V and 2 bases from J; junction bases left unmatched: 4. The CDR3 is 15 residues long. This chain's CDR3 is CASSLAGEYTDTQYF. DNA for the CDR3: TGTGCCAGCAGCTTAGCGGGGGAGTACACAGATACGCAGTATTTT. The full variable domain, in which reference TRBV5-8 and TRBJ2-3 provide the parts outside the CDR3, is EAGVTQSPTHLIKTRGQQATLRCSPISGHTSVYWYQQALGLGLQFLLWYDEGEERNRGNFPPRFSGRQFPNYSSELNVNALELEDSALYLCASSLAGEYTDTQYFGPGTRLTVL.

The chain carries TRBV28 and TRBJ2-3; D might be TRBD2 (7 bases). V shed 5 bases and J shed 2 bases, with 17 bases lying between them. The CDR3 is 16 amino acids. Germline loops: CDR1 MDHEN, CDR2 SYDVKM. The CDR3 DNA reads TGTGCCAGCAGTCCCTATGGGGGGGGCTCCACAGATACGCAGTATTTT. Protein: CASSPYGGGSTDTQYF. The full variable domain, rest sourced from reference TRBV28 and TRBJ2-3, is DVKVTQSSRYLVKRTGEKVFLECVQDMDHENMFWYRQDPGLGLRLIYFSYDVKMKEKGDIPEGYSVSREKKERFSLILESASTNQTSMYLCASSPYGGGSTDTQYFGPGTRLTVL.

This clone came up once. The genes are TRBV6-5 and TRBJ2-1; 7 bases are shared with TRBD2. The germline gives CDR1 MNHEY, CDR2 SVGAGI. This CDR3 comprises 15 residues. After removal of 4 bases from V and 4 bases from J, the junction contained 7 bases not matched to a gene. In nucleotides, the CDR3 is TGTGCCAGCAGTTCGACGGGAGGACCGTACAATGAGCAGTTCTTC. Its translation is CASSSTGGPYNEQFF.

The chain employs TRBV5-5 and TRBJ1-2, with D unclear. This CDR3 contains 14 residues. Trimming pared 0 bases from V and 8 bases from J, leaving 14 bases between. Germline V gene sequence: CDR1 SGHKS, CDR2 YYEKEE (reference sequence). CDR3 sequence: CASSLAEGSGGYTF. The CDR3 bases are TGTGCCAGCAGCTTGGCCGAGGGCAGCGGGGGCTACACCTTC. The variable domain in full, completed from reference TRBV5-5 and TRBJ1-2, reads DAGVTQSPTHLIKTRGQQVTLRCSPISGHKSVSWYQQVLGQGPQFIFQYYEKEERGRGNFPDRFSARQFPNYSSELNVNALLLGDSALYLCASSLAEGSGGYTFGSGTRLTVV.

This chain joins TRBV4-3 and TRBJ2-7; 10 bases match TRBD2. Losses at the gene ends were 0 bases for V and 6 bases for J; bases not matched to a gene: 8. This CDR3 contains 16 residues. The V gene's germline CDR1 is LGHNA and CDR2 YSLEER. This CDR3 reads CASSQDRPLAGAEQYF. For the CDR3, the DNA is TGCGCCAGCAGCCAAGATCGGCCGCTAGCGGGAGCCGAGCAGTACTTC.

This chain joins TRBV12-2 and TRBJ2-3; the tabulated D call, TRBD2, remains unverified against the DNA. TRBV12-2 corresponds to a pseudogene. There are 12 residues in the CDR3. The CDR3 reads CASRNNLTTQYF. CDR3 in DNA: TGTGCAAGTCGCAATAATCTCACTACCCAGTATTTT.

The CDR3 coding sequence is TGTGCCAGCAGCTGGGGACTAGCGGGAGGGCCATACAATGAGCAGTTCTTC. Encoded protein: CASSWGLAGGPYNEQFF. The V and J genes are TRBV7-8 and TRBJ2-1; 16 nucleotides agree with TRBD2. The germline CDR1 and CDR2 sequences are SGHVS and FQNEAQ. J lost 4 bases, V lost 4 bases, and 4 bases had no gene match. The CDR3 spans 17 residues.

This rearrangement joins TRBV9 to TRBJ1-4; D remains ambiguous. V was clipped by 5 bases and J by 0 bases, with 5 bases between them. The CDR3 covers 13 residues. CDR1 SGDLS and CDR2 YYNGEE come from the germline V gene. The CDR3 sequence: CASSRTTNEKLFF. The CDR3 DNA reads TGTGCCAGCAGTAGAACAACTAATGAAAAACTGTTTTTT.

This clone was counted a few times. V gene TRBV19 combines with J gene TRBJ2-1; 8 positions agree with TRBD1. The CDR3 sequence is 16 residues long. Germline-derived CDR1 and CDR2 are LNHDA and SQIVND (reference sequence). With V trimmed by 9 bases and J by 7 bases, 17 bases remained unmatched. The chain's CDR3 is CASNLGQGAGKNEQFF. The CDR3 nucleotides read TGTGCCAGCAACTTGGGGCAGGGGGCGGGAAAAAATGAGCAGTTCTTC.

The CDR3 region has the DNA TGTGCCAGCAGTGGTAGCGGGGGTCCCTCCTACGAGCAGTACTTC. Its protein is CASSGSGGPSYEQYF. The gene calls are TRBV28 and TRBJ2-7; 9 bases fit TRBD2. The germline gives CDR1 MDHEN, CDR2 SYDVKM. With V trimmed by 5 bases and J by 0 bases, 5 bases remained unmatched. This CDR3 region has 15 residues.

CDR3 in amino acids: CASSEEEERGGTDTQYF. The CDR3 DNA reads as TGTGCCAGCAGTGAAGAAGAAGAACGGGGAGGCACAGATACGCAGTATTTT. The chain links TRBV2 to TRBJ2-3; perhaps TRBD2 as D (5 bases). V was cut by 1 base and J by 1 base, with 15 bases left in between. Germline V lookup: CDR1 SNHLY, CDR2 FYNNEI. The CDR3 contains 17 residues.

The CDR3 reads CASSFNSGETQYF. The CDR3 region has the DNA TGTGCCAGCAGCTTTAATTCGGGTGAGACCCAGTACTTC. The rearrangement links TRBV11-3 to TRBJ2-5; no clear D. The V end lost 3 bases, the J end lost 5 bases, and 10 bases lay between the germline ends. This CDR3 contains 13 residues. Per germline, CDR1 SGHNT and CDR2 YENEEA. Full variable domain (missing parts from reference TRBV11-3 and TRBJ2-5): EAGVVQSPRYKIIEKKQPVAFWCNPISGHNTLYWYLQNLGQGPELLIRYENEEAVDDSQLPKDRFSAERLKGVDSTLKIQPAELGDSAVYLCASSFNSGETQYFGPGTRLLVL.

The V gene is TRBV15, the J gene TRBJ1-2, with D possibly TRBD1 on 6 matching bases. V was pared by 5 bases and J by 8 bases, with 12 bases between. Germline-derived CDR1 and CDR2 are LNHNV and YYDKDF (reference sequence). The CDR3 contains 12 residues. The CDR3 protein is CATSGQRGGYTF. The CDR3 coding sequence is TGTGCCACCAGCGGACAGAGGGGGGGCTACACCTTC.

This chain connects TRBV28 to TRBJ1-2, with D perhaps TRBD1 (5 bases). The CDR3 consists of 14 residues. Trimming took off 2 bases at V and 8 bases at J, with 15 bases between the two ends. The germline V gene has CDR1 MDHEN and CDR2 SYDVKM. The CDR3 DNA reads as TGTGCCAGCAGTTTAAGGGGCGGAGGGAACGGCTACACCTTC. Encoded protein: CASSLRGGGNGYTF.

The sample holds one count of this clone. The CDR3 DNA follows: TGTGCCAGCAGTGACCCGGGAGCCGCAGCGAGCACAGATACGCAGTATTTT. Protein: CASSDPGAAASTDTQYF. V gene TRBV2 combines with J gene TRBJ2-3; tentatively, D is TRBD2 (6 bases). Germline CDR1 reads SNHLY; CDR2 reads FYNNEI. This CDR3 is built from 17 residues. Trimming took off 3 bases at V and 0 bases at J, with 16 bases between the two ends.

V usage is TRBV6-7 and J usage is TRBJ2-7; 8 bases are a match to TRBD2. TRBV6-7 is sorted into the ORF group, with uncertain function. Unmatched junction bases numbered 15, after V lost 2 bases and J lost 3 bases. The CDR3 contains 18 residues. The CDR3 loop reads CASSYQRLRGGRFYEQYF. As DNA, the CDR3 is TGTGCCAGCAGTTACCAACGACTCCGGGGGGGCCGATTCTACGAGCAGTACTTC.

The chain links TRBV18 to TRBJ2-2; 10 positions agree with TRBD2. CDR3 length: 15 residues. The V segment lost 6 bases and the J segment 4 bases; nucleotides outside the gene matches: 5. In germline, CDR1 is KGHSH, CDR2 LQKENI. CDR3 residues: CASSGLAGVTGELFF. As DNA, the CDR3 is TGTGCCAGCTCCGGGCTAGCGGGAGTCACCGGGGAGCTGTTTTTT.

The V and J genes are TRBV14 and TRBJ1-5; TRBD1 matches 8 bases. This CDR3 spans 13 amino acids. Germline assignment: CDR1 SGHDN and CDR2 FVKESK. With 4 bases clipped from V and 6 bases from J, the junction kept 2 bases outside the gene matches. DNA for the CDR3: TGTGCCAGCAGCCGGGGACAGGCTCAGCCCCAGCATTTT. It codes for CASSRGQAQPQHF.

This chain connects TRBV12-5 to TRBJ2-1; 10 bases agree with TRBD1. The trim removed 0 bases at V and 3 bases at J, leaving 5 bases unmatched. CDR3 length equals 17 residues. Germline CDR1 LGHNT, CDR2 FRNRAP. CDR3 amino acids: CASGLVQRTGGYNEQFF. The CDR3 nucleotides are TGTGCTAGTGGTTTGGTACAAAGGACAGGGGGCTACAATGAGCAGTTCTTC. Looking up the rest from reference TRBV12-5 and TRBJ2-1 gives the full variable domain: DARVTQTPRHKVTEMGQEVTMRCQPILGHNTVFWYRQTMMQGLELLAYFRNRAPLDDSGMPKDRFSAEMPDATLATLKIQPSEPRDSAVYFCASGLVQRTGGYNEQFFGPGTRLTVL.

The genes are TRBV19 and TRBJ2-3; a weak D match, TRBD2 (6 bases). Germline CDR1 LNHDA, CDR2 SQIVND (reference sequence). The CDR3 contains 13 residues. V was cut by 4 bases and J by 3 bases, with 8 bases left in between. The CDR3 nucleotides are TGTGCCAGTAGTAGCGGGGATACAGATACGCAGTATTTT. Encoded protein: CASSSGDTDTQYF. Variable domain in full (rest from reference TRBV19 and TRBJ2-3): DGGITQSPKYLFRKEGQNVTLSCEQNLNHDAMYWYRQDPGQGLRLIYYSQIVNDFQKGDIAEGYSVSREKKESFPLTVTSAQKNPTAFYLCASSSGDTDTQYFGPGTRLTVL.

Notes on this clone: This CDR3 is also generated by other DNA sequences in the sample. This chain joins TRBV29-1 and TRBJ2-1; 8 bases map to TRBD1. Germline V gene lookup returns CDR1 SQVTM and CDR2 ANQGSEA. After removal of 7 bases from V and 6 bases from J, the junction contained 5 bases not matched to a gene. The CDR3 runs to 12 residues. This CDR3 reads CSGGQGGNEQFF. For the CDR3, the DNA is TGCAGCGGAGGACAGGGAGGCAATGAGCAGTTCTTC.

The chain has TRBV10-3 and TRBJ2-3; TRBD2 agrees at 10 bases. Germline CDR1 ENHRY, CDR2 SYGVKD. CDR3 length: 16 residues. The V and J ends lost 5 bases and 0 bases, in that order; junction bases with no gene match: 5. The CDR3 DNA sequence: TGTGCCATCAGTTCTCTGACTAGCGGGAGCACAGATACGCAGTATTTT. Protein sequence: CAISSLTSGSTDTQYF.

The V gene is TRBV5-1, the J gene TRBJ2-1; 11 bases match TRBD1. V lost 4 bases, J lost 6 bases, and 6 bases stayed unmatched. The CDR3 has 15 amino acids. The germline V gene encodes CDR1 SGHRS and CDR2 YFSETQ. The CDR3 DNA reads TGCGCCAGCAGCCAGCCGGGGACAGGGGGCAATGAGCAGTTCTTC. Translation: CASSQPGTGGNEQFF.

This clone was seen only a few times. The V and J genes are TRBV6-6 and TRBJ1-5; 8 positions match TRBD1. Per germline, CDR1 MNHNY and CDR2 SVGAGI (reference sequence). The V gene end was trimmed by 9 bases and the J gene end by 1 base; junction bases not matched to a gene: 2. There are 13 residues in the CDR3. The CDR3 sequence: CASNRGSNQPQHF. DNA of the CDR3: TGTGCCAGTAACAGGGGGAGCAATCAGCCCCAGCATTTT.

The chain joins TRBV25-1 to TRBJ1-1, with TRBD1 identical over 8 bases. The J segment lost 4 bases and the V segment lost 8 bases, leaving 3 bases of the junction unmatched. This CDR3 spans 12 amino acids. In germline, CDR1 is MGHDK, CDR2 SYGVNS. The CDR3 here is CASPTGVTEAFF. CDR3 sequence (DNA): TGTGCCAGCCCGACAGGGGTCACTGAAGCTTTCTTT. Using reference TRBV25-1 and TRBJ1-1 for the parts outside the CDR3, the full variable domain is EADIYQTPRYLVIGTGKKITLECSQTMGHDKMYWYQQDPGMELHLIHYSYGVNSTEKGDLSSESTVSRIRTEHFPLTLESARPSHTSQYLCASPTGVTEAFFGQGTRLTVV.